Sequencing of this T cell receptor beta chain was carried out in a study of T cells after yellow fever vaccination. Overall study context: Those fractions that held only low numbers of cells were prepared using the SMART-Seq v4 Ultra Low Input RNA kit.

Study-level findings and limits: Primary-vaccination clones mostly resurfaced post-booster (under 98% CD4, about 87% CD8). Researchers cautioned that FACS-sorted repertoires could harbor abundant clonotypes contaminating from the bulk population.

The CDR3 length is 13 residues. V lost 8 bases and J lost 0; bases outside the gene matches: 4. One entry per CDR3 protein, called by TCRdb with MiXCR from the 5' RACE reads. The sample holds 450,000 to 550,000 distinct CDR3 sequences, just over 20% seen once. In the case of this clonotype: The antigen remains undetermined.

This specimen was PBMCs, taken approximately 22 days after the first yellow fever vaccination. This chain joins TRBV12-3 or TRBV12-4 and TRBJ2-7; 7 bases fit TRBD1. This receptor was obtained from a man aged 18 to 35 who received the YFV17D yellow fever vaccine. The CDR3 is CASARGYSYEQYF. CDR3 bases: TGTGCCAGCGCCAGGGGGTACTCCTACGAGCAGTACTTC.